Presented here are 26 T cell receptor beta chains from one specimen sequenced in a study of T cells in Graves' hyperthyroidism and ophthalmopathy. From RNA transcripts, TCR beta CDR3 regions were amplified. Primed by the HTBI set, a first-round RT-PCR was run on the TCR CDR3. TCRdb itself ran the multiplex PCR reads through MiXCR, one entry per CDR3 protein. The sample holds approximately 690,000 distinct CDR3 sequences, around 21% seen once. What was sequenced was blood. These receptors all stem from a man under 40 with Graves' ophthalmopathy.

This clonotype was counted only a few times. This sequence joins TRBV6-1 and TRBJ2-3; D not resolved. CDR3 length equals 15 residues. The ends were cut back, 2 bases at V and 0 bases at J, with 9 bases in the middle. CDR1 is MNHNS and CDR2 is SASEGT in the germline V gene. CDR3 region: CASSEFDFSTDTQYF. The CDR3 DNA follows: TGTGCCAGCAGTGAATTTGATTTTAGCACAGATACGCAGTATTTT.

The chain carries TRBV27 and TRBJ2-1; 10 nucleotides agree with TRBD2. Trimming took 6 bases from V and 0 from J; bases not matched to a gene: 17. The CDR3 is made up of 20 amino acids. CDR1 is MNHEY, CDR2 SMNVEV, per germline (reference sequence). The CDR3 sequence is CASSGTASGRAPGSYNEQFF. The CDR3 DNA reads as TGTGCCAGCAGCGGGACAGCTAGCGGGAGAGCCCCAGGCTCCTACAATGAGCAGTTCTTC.

V and J are TRBV12-3 or TRBV12-4 and TRBJ1-1, with D possibly being TRBD1 (6 bases). Trimming pared 7 bases from V and 4 bases from J, leaving 16 bases between. This CDR3 comprises 14 residues. CDR3 bases: TGTGCCAGCACCGCCACAGGGTTCGGCACTGAAGCTTTCTTT. Translated, it gives CASTATGFGTEAFF.

This clonotype was counted many times. The chain has TRBV30 and TRBJ2-1, with unresolved D. Per the germline V gene, CDR1 is GTSNPN and CDR2 is SVGIG (reference sequence). CDR3 length: 11 amino acids. V lost 3 bases, J lost 5 bases, and 5 bases lay in between. The CDR3 nucleotides are TGTGCCTGGAGCGACAACAATGAGCAGTTCTTC. Protein product: CAWSDNNEQFF.

V and J are TRBV25-1 and TRBJ2-5; TRBD2 aligns across 15 bases. CDR1 is MGHDK and CDR2 is SYGVNS in the germline V gene. The junction had 5 bases not matched to a gene; V was cut back by 4 bases and J by 5 bases. This CDR3 region has 16 residues. CDR3 DNA: TGTGCCAGCAGTGGTGGACTAGCGGGAGGGTTGGAGACCCAGTACTTC. It specifies CASSGGLAGGLETQYF.

This clonotype was counted between two and nine times. The V call is TRBV11-2, the J call TRBJ2-1; possibly TRBD2 for D (6 bases). The CDR3 consists of 15 residues. Trimming took 1 base from V and 7 from J, leaving 14 bases between them. Germline V gene data show CDR1 as SGHAT and CDR2 as FQNNGV. In nucleotides, the CDR3 is TGTGCCAGCAGCTTAGGGAGGAGCGCGGGGAATGAGCAGTTCTTC. Translation: CASSLGRSAGNEQFF.

The V call is TRBV12-3 or TRBV12-4, the J call TRBJ2-1; no definite D call. This CDR3 spans 13 amino acids. V was shortened by 6 bases and J by 6 bases, with 12 bases between the two germline ends. CDR3 region: CASRIGAANEQFF. In nucleotides, the CDR3 is TGTGCCAGCAGAATTGGAGCTGCCAATGAGCAGTTCTTC.

Comment on this clonotype: This may stem from a read error, because a much larger clone lies one nucleotide away. The chain combines TRBV11-2 with TRBJ2-1, with D tentatively TRBD1 (6 bases). Germline V gene lookup returns CDR1 SGHAT and CDR2 FQNNGV. V was cut by 5 bases and J by 7 bases, with 21 bases left in between. The CDR3 totals 16 residues. CDR3 DNA sequence: TGTGCCAGCAGCGCCTTCGGACAGAGGGCAAGGAATGAGCAGTTCTTC. This translates into CASSAFGQRARNEQFF.

This clonotype was observed many times. CDR3 loop: CAWRGSGDTEAFF. As DNA, the CDR3 is TGTGCCTGGCGGGGGTCTGGTGACACTGAAGCTTTCTTT. The J gene is TRBJ1-1, the V gene TRBV30; TRBD1 might be the D (5 bases). The CDR3 has 13 residues. Between the trimmed V and J ends, which lost 5 bases and 3 bases, there was a span of 13 bases. Germline V lookup: CDR1 GTSNPN, CDR2 SVGIG (reference sequence).

The rearrangement links TRBV7-8 to TRBJ2-6, with D possibly being TRBD1 (6 bases). This CDR3 has 17 amino acids. Germline CDR1 and CDR2: SGHVS and FQNEAQ. The V gene lost 5 bases and the J gene lost 0 bases, with 14 bases spanning the gap. The CDR3: CASSPWDTFSGANVLTF. The CDR3 nucleotides are TGTGCCAGCAGCCCGTGGGACACCTTCTCTGGGGCCAACGTCCTGACTTTC.

The gene calls are TRBV5-1 and TRBJ1-4; D perhaps matches TRBD1 (5 bases). This CDR3 contains 14 residues. V lost 2 bases and J lost 6, with 11 bases in between. Germline lookup yields CDR1 SGHRS and CDR2 YFSETQ. The CDR3 loop is CASSFGRGDEKLFF. Written as DNA, the CDR3 is TGCGCCAGCAGCTTCGGACGGGGGGATGAAAAACTGTTTTTT.

This clonotype was found many times. V gene TRBV7-2 combines with J gene TRBJ2-1, with 9 bases lining up with TRBD2. Germline V gene lookup returns CDR1 SGHTA and CDR2 FQGNSA. The CDR3 is 17 amino acids. V gave up 5 bases and J gave up 5 bases; unmatched junction bases: 13. The CDR3 spells CASSTRREGLANNEQFF. CDR3 sequence (DNA): TGTGCCAGCAGCACCCGCCGGGAGGGACTAGCAAACAATGAGCAGTTCTTC. The entire variable domain, with the rest obtained from reference TRBV7-2 and TRBJ2-1, is as follows: GAGVSQSPSNKVTEKGKDVELRCDPISGHTALYWYRQSLGQGLEFLIYFQGNSAPDKSGLPSDRFSAERTGGSVSTLTIQRTQQEDSAVYLCASSTRREGLANNEQFFGPGTRLTVL.

The sample holds a few counts of this clonotype. The rearrangement links TRBV4-2 to TRBJ2-3, with TRBD2 as a possible D gene (6 bases). V lost 0 bases and J lost 6, with 10 bases in between. CDR3 size: 14 residues. Germline V lookup: CDR1 LGHNA, CDR2 YNFKEQ. The CDR3 bases are TGTGCCAGCAGCCAAGAGGGGACTTCGGATACGCAGTATTTT. Translation: CASSQEGTSDTQYF.

This clonotype was counted between two and nine times. V is TRBV5-4 and J is TRBJ1-1; possible D gene TRBD1, 5 bases. Per germline, CDR1 SGHNT and CDR2 YYREEE (reference sequence). This CDR3 has 13 amino acids. With 2 bases removed from V and 5 bases from J, the gap between germline ends came to 10 bases. The CDR3 DNA is TGTGCCAGCAGCTTCATCGGGGCAACTGAAGCTTTCTTT. Translating gives CASSFIGATEAFF.

This clonotype was seen many times. This rearrangement joins TRBV29-1 to TRBJ2-1, with no clear D. From germline, CDR1 is SQVTM and CDR2 ANQGSEA. The CDR3 spans 15 residues. V was trimmed by 6 bases and J by 0 bases, leaving 15 bases between them. This CDR3 reads CSVETGASSYNEQFF. In DNA, the CDR3 is TGCAGCGTCGAAACGGGTGCTAGCTCCTACAATGAGCAGTTCTTC.

This clonotype was counted a few times. CDR3 sequence (DNA): TGCAGCGCAAGGGACGGCTCCTACAATGAGCAGTTCTTC. This codes for CSARDGSYNEQFF. The V call is TRBV29-1, the J call TRBJ2-1; D possibly matches TRBD1 or TRBD2 (5 bases each). Trimming removed 7 bases at V and 0 bases at J, with 10 bases between. Per germline, CDR1 SQVTM and CDR2 ANQGSEA. This CDR3 has 13 amino acids.

The chain employs TRBV7-3 and TRBJ2-5; D may correspond to TRBD1 or TRBD2 (5 bases each). Germline V gives CDR1 SGHTA, CDR2 FQGTGA. The length of the CDR3 is 15 residues. The V end lost 4 bases, the J end lost 5 bases, and 17 bases lay between the germline ends. The CDR3 region is CASSSSGTPLETQYF. The DNA for the CDR3 is TGTGCCAGCAGCTCTTCTGGGACCCCACTCGAGACCCAGTACTTC.

The sample holds many counts of this clonotype. The CDR3 loop is CSARRTRDYGYTF. DNA for the CDR3: TGCAGTGCTCGAAGAACTAGGGACTATGGCTACACCTTC. The V call is TRBV20-1, the J call TRBJ1-2; no definite D call. This CDR3 is built from 13 residues. With 5 bases removed from V and 3 bases from J, the gap between germline ends came to 13 bases. Germline loops: CDR1 DFQATT, CDR2 SNEGSKA (reference sequence).

This clonotype was seen more than once but under ten times. The chain carries TRBV20-1 and TRBJ1-6; 8 positions match TRBD1. V trimming: 0 bases; J trimming: 9 bases; junction bases outside the gene matches: 13. The CDR3 spans 17 residues. In germline, CDR1 is DFQATT, CDR2 SNEGSKA (reference sequence). In nucleotides, the CDR3 is TGCAGTGCTAGAGACCACCAAAACAGGGGGAGTGGTTCACCCCTCCACTTT. It codes for CSARDHQNRGSGSPLHF.

This clonotype was seen at least ten times. CDR3 amino acids: CASSLALIGQEIYNEQFF. In DNA form, the CDR3 reads TGTGCCAGCAGCTTAGCGCTAATCGGGCAGGAAATCTACAATGAGCAGTTCTTC. The chain combines TRBV7-9 with TRBJ2-1; D is unresolved. The CDR3 is made up of 18 amino acids. V lost 0 bases and J 3 bases, leaving 18 bases between the germline ends. Germline CDR1 is SEHNR and CDR2 is FQNEAQ (reference sequence).

V is TRBV20-1 and J is TRBJ2-5; 7 bases match TRBD1. Germline-derived CDR1 and CDR2 are DFQATT and SNEGSKA (reference sequence). V dropped 3 bases and J dropped 1; count of bases not matched to a gene: 2. The CDR3 covers 13 residues. The CDR3 loop is CSASRTGQETQYF. The CDR3 DNA follows: TGCAGTGCTAGCCGGACAGGCCAAGAGACCCAGTACTTC.

This sequence joins TRBV5-1 and TRBJ1-6; tentatively, D is TRBD1 (6 bases). CDR1 is SGHRS and CDR2 is YFSETQ in the germline V gene. This CDR3 has 15 residues. The V end was cut by 3 bases, the J end by 5 bases, with 12 bases between. The CDR3 sequence: CASSSDRGNNSPLHF. CDR3 DNA: TGCGCCAGCAGCTCGGACAGAGGGAATAATTCACCCCTCCACTTT.

This clonotype was found many times. The J gene is TRBJ2-7, the V gene TRBV18; unclear D gene. Germline CDR1 reads KGHSH; CDR2 reads LQKENI. This CDR3 contains 13 residues. Trimming shortened V by 4 bases and J by 1 base, and 8 bases separated the two germline ends. Here the CDR3 DNA reads TGTGCCAGCTCACTTGCGGAATCCTACGAGCAGTACTTC. It codes for CASSLAESYEQYF.

This clonotype has a count of ten or more. The chain couples TRBV20-1 to TRBJ1-1; a weak D match, TRBD1 (5 bases). Germline V gives CDR1 DFQATT, CDR2 SNEGSKA (reference sequence). Trimming shortened V by 5 bases and J by 8 bases, and 12 bases separated the two germline ends. There are 11 residues in the CDR3. CDR3 DNA sequence: TGCAGTGCTCCCACCGGGACGGAAGCTTTCTTT. Its translation is CSAPTGTEAFF.

At least ten counts were recorded for this clonotype. The CDR3 sequence is CASSFGSINEQFF. DNA of the CDR3: TGTGCCAGCAGTTTTGGCTCCATAAATGAGCAGTTCTTC. V usage is TRBV28 and J usage is TRBJ2-1; D unresolved. CDR1 and CDR2 (germline): MDHEN, SYDVKM. The CDR3 consists of 13 residues. Trimming took 3 bases from V and 7 from J, leaving 10 bases between them.

A few counts support this clonotype. V and J are TRBV20-1 and TRBJ2-5, with a possible D match to TRBD2 (6 bases). CDR1 is DFQATT and CDR2 is SNEGSKA in the germline V gene (reference sequence). Trimming cost V 1 base and J 5 bases, with 11 bases left between them. The CDR3 runs 13 residues. CDR3 protein: CSARVPGRETQYF. As DNA, the CDR3 is TGCAGTGCTAGAGTTCCGGGGAGGGAGACCCAGTACTTC.